This T cell receptor beta chain is from a study of cytomegalovirus exposure and HLA in healthy donors. Study as a whole: Early on, a data release was issued that held approximately 92 million unique TCRs from HLA-typed donors.

Both 60 Vbeta primers and 13 Jbeta primers went into the PCR. Per the authors' pipeline: An analysis that came later counted some 85 million unique TCR beta chains, 10 million to 12 million shared. Assay used: immunoSEQ multiplex PCR; TCRdb lists only in-frame clones, some missing. V and J calls and clone size are as listed in that table; D and trimming were resolved from the DNA. The data hold 60,000 to 80,000 clones, with 70% to 85% observed a single time. Germline-derived CDR1 and CDR2 are ENHRY and SYGVKD. V lost 4 bases and J lost 5, with 18 bases in between. This CDR3 has 16 residues. The chain joins TRBV10-3 to TRBJ2-1; the D gene is possibly TRBD2 (5 bases). The sequenced material came from PBMCs. The TCR sequence derives from a young woman in good health and CMV-seronegative. The CDR3 here is CAISAPSGAVNNEQFF. The CDR3 DNA reads TGTGCCATCAGTGCACCAAGCGGAGCCGTTAACAATGAGCAGTTCTTC.